The 5 T cell receptor beta chains in this list originate from one sample, sequenced in a study of radiotherapy plus CTLA-4 blockade in lung cancer. The repertoire was sequenced with immunoSEQ multiplex PCR; TCRdb's copy has only in-frame clones and lacks some. Here the sample spans some 32,000 clones, roughly four fifths being singletons. Specimen: peripheral blood, collected from a patient treated with radiotherapy plus ipilimumab. The receptors were gathered from a human donor with non-small cell lung cancer that progressed on radiotherapy plus ipilimumab.

This clone was recorded only once. This chain links TRBV7-3 with TRBJ1-1; no clear D. The CDR3 covers 14 residues. Germline CDR1 SGHTA, CDR2 FQGTGA. V lost 6 bases, J lost 1 base, and 12 bases lay in between. The CDR3 here is CASSPFRSNTEAFF. The CDR3 DNA reads as TGTGCCAGCAGTCCCTTCAGGTCGAACACTGAAGCTTTCTTT.

The rearrangement uses TRBV5-1 and TRBJ1-1; TRBD1 might be the D (6 bases). Germline CDR1 and CDR2: SGHRS and YFSETQ. With 3 bases removed from V and 3 bases from J, the gap between germline ends came to 12 bases. This CDR3 comprises 14 residues. CDR3 sequence (DNA): TGCGCCAGCAGCTGGGGACAACAGGACACTGAAGCTTTCTTT. It is translated as CASSWGQQDTEAFF.

The chain joins TRBV25-1 to TRBJ2-3; a possible D gene is TRBD2 (6 bases). This CDR3 is 16 amino acids long. Germline V gives CDR1 MGHDK, CDR2 SYGVNS. Between the trimmed V and J ends, which lost 3 bases and 5 bases, there was a span of 18 bases. DNA of the CDR3: TGTGCCAGCAGTGATGCTAGCGCCATTAGGGGAGATACGCAGTATTTT. Encoded protein: CASSDASAIRGDTQYF.

This chain joins TRBV18 and TRBJ2-1; TRBD2 agrees at 15 bases. CDR3 length: 19 residues. The J segment lost 2 bases and the V segment lost 4 bases, leaving 9 bases of the junction unmatched. Germline V gene sequence: CDR1 KGHSH, CDR2 LQKENI. Here the CDR3 DNA reads TGTGCCAGCTCACAAAGGACTAGCGGGGGGGCTACGACCTACAATGAGCAGTTCTTC. Translated: CASSQRTSGGATTYNEQFF.

The V gene is TRBV10-3, the J gene TRBJ2-1; 9 bases are a match to TRBD1. Trimming at V came to 10 bases and at J to 4 bases, leaving 8 bases not matched to a gene. This CDR3 is built from 14 residues. CDR1 and CDR2 (germline): ENHRY, SYGVKD. The CDR3 DNA sequence: TGTGCCACCCACCCCGGGACAGGGTACAATGAGCAGTTCTTC. It specifies CATHPGTGYNEQFF.